This T cell receptor (beta chain) is from a study of spatial heterogeneity in lung cancer. Time point described: sample taken at primary tumor resection. Material for sequencing was whole RNA from tumor, nontumor lung or frozen PBMC, left unsorted. The CDR3 has 16 residues. V lost 3 bases and J lost 2, with 14 bases in between. TCRdb recomputed calls from the 5' RACE reads with MiXCR, one row per CDR3 protein. The table shows 6,000 to 8,000 distinct CDR3 sequences, with roughly 6.1% occurring only once. About this clonotype itself: Because the library targeted alpha chains, this beta chain is an off-target read whose size means little.

The clonotype comes from a female donor with early-stage non-small cell lung cancer. V gene TRBV12-3 or TRBV12-4 combines with J gene TRBJ2-1; D is undetermined. The specimen comprised normal lung tissue next to the tumor, sampled at surgery. The CDR3 nucleotides read TGTGCCAGCAGTTTGGCCCGAGACTTCACCTACAATGAGCAGTTCTTC. It is translated as CASSLARDFTYNEQFF.